These 10 T cell receptor beta chains were sequenced from one sample in a study of T cell repertoires in cytomegalovirus infection. TCRdb recomputed calls from the reads with MiXCR, one row per CDR3 protein. The sample yields about 300,000 distinct CDR3 sequences, around 9.1% seen once. The sample was PBMCs. These receptor sequences come from a human donor in good health (CMV status not recorded). Some clones in this sample may be carry-over from other donors' samples.

This clonotype was picked up many times. V usage is TRBV28 and J usage is TRBJ2-5, with 10 positions matching TRBD1. In germline, CDR1 is MDHEN, CDR2 SYDVKM. The ends lost 7 bases at V and 4 bases at J; junction bases unmatched: 3. The CDR3 loop spans 13 amino acids. The CDR3 DNA reads TGTGCCAGCACGGGACAGGGGAGAGAGACCCAGTACTTC. Translation: CASTGQGRETQYF.

This clonotype was recorded at least ten times. Mismatch with germline at one junction end may stem from a read error. The rearrangement joins TRBV12-5 to TRBJ2-1; TRBD2 matches 15 bases. Germline values: CDR1 LGHNT, CDR2 FRNRAP. The length of the CDR3 is 14 residues. The DNA of the CDR3 is TGTGCTAGTGGTTCCGGACTAGCGGGGGGGACGGTGGTCTTC. As protein: CASGSGLAGGTVVF.

This clonotype was detected ten times or more. The genes are TRBV7-6 and TRBJ1-1, with D unclear. Germline V gives CDR1 SGHVS, CDR2 FNYEAQ. Trimming stripped 5 bases from V and 3 bases from J, with 16 bases between. This CDR3 is 15 amino acids long. CDR3 region: CASSKDARSHTEAFF. The CDR3 region has the DNA TGTGCCAGCAGCAAGGACGCCCGGAGTCACACTGAAGCTTTCTTT.

This clonotype was seen many times. The chain combines TRBV6-2 or TRBV6-3 with TRBJ2-7, with 9 positions matching TRBD1. Germline V gene lookup returns CDR1 MNHEY and CDR2 SVGEGT. The CDR3 is made up of 12 amino acids. V was pared by 6 bases and J by 6 bases, with 3 bases of the junction left unmatched. The CDR3 here is CASSRTGAEQYV. CDR3 DNA sequence: TGTGCCAGCAGCCGGACAGGGGCCGAGCAGTACGTC.

Many counts were recorded for this clonotype. The chain is built from TRBV7-2 and TRBJ1-4; no reliable D call. CDR3 length: 14 amino acids. V shed 2 bases and J shed 0 bases, with 4 bases lying between them. Germline V lookup: CDR1 SGHTA, CDR2 FQGNSA. The CDR3, as DNA: TGTGCCAGCAGCTTATCGGCAACTAATGAAAAACTGTTTTTT. Amino acids: CASSLSATNEKLFF.

Turning to this clonotype: Since a much larger clone is just one base distant, this may be a read error. This chain connects TRBV5-3 to TRBJ2-2, with a possible D match to TRBD1 (6 bases). TRBV5-3 is recorded as an ORF, its role being uncertain. This CDR3 is 16 amino acids long. CDR3 region: CASSLGDKAHTGELSF. CDR3 DNA: TGTGCCAGCAGCTTGGGGGACAAGGCCCACACCGGGGAGCTGTCTTTT.

This clonotype has ten or more counts. This chain connects TRBV2 to TRBJ2-2, with TRBD1 identical over 7 bases. The ends lost 5 bases at V and 5 bases at J; junction bases unmatched: 5. CDR3 length: 14 amino acids. Germline-derived CDR1 and CDR2 are SNHLY and FYNNEI. The CDR3 DNA reads TGTGCCAGCAGTTGGGACAGAAGAACCGGGGAGCTGTTTTTT. Translating gives CASSWDRRTGELFF.

This clonotype was seen at least ten times. The chain uses TRBV12-3 or TRBV12-4 and TRBJ2-5, with no clear D. The length of the CDR3 is 12 residues. Between the trimmed V and J ends, which lost 0 bases and 5 bases, there was a span of 4 bases. The CDR3 DNA reads TGTGCCAGCAGTTTAGCGTTGGAGACCCAGTACTTC. Amino acid sequence: CASSLALETQYF.

This clonotype has at least ten counts. The rearrangement links TRBV19 to TRBJ1-6; no definite D call. From germline, CDR1 is LNHDA and CDR2 SQIVND (reference sequence). The V end lost 7 bases, the J end lost 4 bases, and 17 bases lay between the germline ends. This CDR3 comprises 16 residues. CDR3 DNA sequence: TGTGCCAGTACCCCCGCAGCCCGTTTTTATAATTCACCCCTCCACTTT. It yields the protein CASTPAARFYNSPLHF.

The J gene is TRBJ2-5, the V gene TRBV6-2 or TRBV6-3; 10 bases map to TRBD1. Losses at the gene ends were 4 bases for V and 3 bases for J; bases not matched to a gene: 5. Germline V gene sequence: CDR1 MNHEY, CDR2 SVGEGT. This CDR3 region has 15 residues. Here the CDR3 reads CASSSAGQGEETQYF. CDR3 coding DNA: TGTGCCAGCAGTTCCGCCGGACAGGGGGAAGAGACCCAGTACTTC.